This T cell receptor (beta chain) is drawn from a study of immune heterogeneity within non-small cell lung tumors. Study results and caveats: Identical dominant CDR3 beta clonotypes recurred across a patient's tumor sites, together with site-unique high-frequency clones.

This CDR3 region has 13 residues. Germline loops: CDR1 MDHEN, CDR2 SYDVKM. A word on this clonotype: The antigen remains undetermined. At one of its ends the junction is not consistent with the germline gene, which may arise from a read error.

The authors used 550 to 750 ng of bulk tumor genomic DNA per sample as template. Several biopsies were spaced far apart within each primary tumor and obtained as surgery took place. The study enrolled patients with untreated, newly diagnosed non-small cell lung cancer who underwent curative surgery. Surgery with curative intent was being performed on the donors, who were newly diagnosed non-small cell lung cancer patients. The TCR beta CDR3 region was amplified by multiplex PCR employing 32 V and 13 J primers. TCRdb independently ran MiXCR on the multiplex PCR reads; one entry per CDR3 protein. The sample includes over 8,500 distinct CDR3 sequences, 27% of them seen just once.

Sample: lung tumor tissue. This sequence originates from a man in his fifties with non-small cell lung cancer. The chain has TRBV28 and TRBJ1-5; the D gene is possibly TRBD1 (6 bases). CDR3 nucleotide sequence: TGTGCCAGCACCTCACAGGGCCCTCAGACCCACTATTTT. Protein product: CASTSQGPQTHYF. Looking up the rest from reference TRBV28 and TRBJ1-5 gives the full variable domain: DVKVTQSSRYLVKRTGEKVFLECVQDMDHENMFWYRQDPGLGLRLIYFSYDVKMKEKGDIPEGYSVSREKKERFSLILESASTNQTSMYLCASTSQGPQTHYFGDGTRLSIL.